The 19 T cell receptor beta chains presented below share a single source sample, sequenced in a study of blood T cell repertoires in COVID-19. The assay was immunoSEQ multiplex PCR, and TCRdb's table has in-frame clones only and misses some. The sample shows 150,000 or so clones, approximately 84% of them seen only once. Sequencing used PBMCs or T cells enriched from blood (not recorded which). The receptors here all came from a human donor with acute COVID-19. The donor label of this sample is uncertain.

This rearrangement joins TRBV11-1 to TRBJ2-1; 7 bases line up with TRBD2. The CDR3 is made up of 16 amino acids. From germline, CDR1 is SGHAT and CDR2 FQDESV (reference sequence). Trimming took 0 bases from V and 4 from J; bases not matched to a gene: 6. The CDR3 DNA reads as TGTGCCAGCAGCTTAGCGACCCGCGGGGGTTACAATGAGCAGTTCTTC. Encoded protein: CASSLATRGGYNEQFF.

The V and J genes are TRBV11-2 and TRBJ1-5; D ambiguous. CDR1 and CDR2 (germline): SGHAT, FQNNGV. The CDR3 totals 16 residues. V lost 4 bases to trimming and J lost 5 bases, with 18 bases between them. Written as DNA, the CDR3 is TGTGCCAGCAGCTCTAGCAAAGAGGGTTTCCATCAGCCCCAGCATTTT. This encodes CASSSSKEGFHQPQHF.

The CDR3 DNA reads as TGTGCCAGTAGTACGGGACAGGCGTTCGATCCCGCTAACTATGGCTACACCTTC. It is translated as CASSTGQAFDPANYGYTF. The gene calls are TRBV19 and TRBJ1-2; 8 nucleotides line up with TRBD1. With V trimmed by 4 bases and J by 0 bases, 13 bases remained unmatched. Germline V gene sequence: CDR1 LNHDA, CDR2 SQIVND (reference sequence). The CDR3 length is 18 residues.

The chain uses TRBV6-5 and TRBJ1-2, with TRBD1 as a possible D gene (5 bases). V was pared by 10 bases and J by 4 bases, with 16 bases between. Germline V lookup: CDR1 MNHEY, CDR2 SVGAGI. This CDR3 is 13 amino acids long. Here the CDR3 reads CATLDQGTYGYTF. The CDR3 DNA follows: TGTGCCACCTTAGACCAGGGCACCTATGGCTACACCTTC.

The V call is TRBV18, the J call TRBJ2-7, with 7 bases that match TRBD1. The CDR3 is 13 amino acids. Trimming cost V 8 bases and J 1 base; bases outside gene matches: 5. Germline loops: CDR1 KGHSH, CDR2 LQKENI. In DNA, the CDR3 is TGTGCCAGCATGAGGGGACAGTCCTACGAGCAGTACTTC. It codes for CASMRGQSYEQYF. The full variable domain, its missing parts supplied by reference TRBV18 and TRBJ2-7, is NAGVMQNPRHLVRRRGQEARLRCSPMKGHSHVYWYRQLPEEGLKFMVYLQKENIIDESGMPKERFSAEFPKEGPSILRIQQVVRGDSAAYFCASMRGQSYEQYFGPGTRLTVT.

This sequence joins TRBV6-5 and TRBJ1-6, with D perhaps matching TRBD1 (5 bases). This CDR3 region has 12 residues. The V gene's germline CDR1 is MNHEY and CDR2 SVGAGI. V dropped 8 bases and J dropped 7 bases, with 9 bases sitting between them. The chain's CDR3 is CASWNRNSPLHF. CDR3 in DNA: TGTGCCAGCTGGAACAGGAATTCACCCCTCCACTTT.

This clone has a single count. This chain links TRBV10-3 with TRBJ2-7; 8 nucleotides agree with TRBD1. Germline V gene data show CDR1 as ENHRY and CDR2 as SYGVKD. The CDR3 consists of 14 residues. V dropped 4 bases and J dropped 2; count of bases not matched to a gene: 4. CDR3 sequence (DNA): TGTGCCATCAGTGTAGGACAGGGTACCTACGAGCAGTACTTC. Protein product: CAISVGQGTYEQYF.

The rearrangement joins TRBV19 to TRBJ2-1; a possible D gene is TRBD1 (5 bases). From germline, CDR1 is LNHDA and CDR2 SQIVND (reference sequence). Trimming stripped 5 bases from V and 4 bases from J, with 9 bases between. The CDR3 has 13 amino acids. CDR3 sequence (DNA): TGTGCCAGTAGTTGGACATTATACAATGAGCAGTTCTTC. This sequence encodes CASSWTLYNEQFF.

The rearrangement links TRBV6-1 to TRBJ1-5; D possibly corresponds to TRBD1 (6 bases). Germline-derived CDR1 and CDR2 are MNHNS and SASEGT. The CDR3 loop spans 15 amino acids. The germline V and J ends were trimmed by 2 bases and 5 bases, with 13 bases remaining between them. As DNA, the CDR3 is TGTGCCAGCAGTGAATTGGCGGGGGGCGATCAGCCCCAGCATTTT. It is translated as CASSELAGGDQPQHF.

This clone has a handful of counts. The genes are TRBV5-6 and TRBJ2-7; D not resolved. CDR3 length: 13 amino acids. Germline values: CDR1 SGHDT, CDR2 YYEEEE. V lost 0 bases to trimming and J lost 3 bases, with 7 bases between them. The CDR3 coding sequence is TGTGCCAGCAGCTTGGGTCAGTTCTACGAGCAGTACTTC. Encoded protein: CASSLGQFYEQYF.

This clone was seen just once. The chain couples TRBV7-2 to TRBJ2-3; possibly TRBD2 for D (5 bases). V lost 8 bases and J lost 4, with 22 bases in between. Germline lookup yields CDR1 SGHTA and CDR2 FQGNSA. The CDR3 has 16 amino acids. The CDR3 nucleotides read TGTGCCAGCGCCCGGGGTGGGCCCGACCCCTCAGATACGCAGTATTTT. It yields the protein CASARGGPDPSDTQYF. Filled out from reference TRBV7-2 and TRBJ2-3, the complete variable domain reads GAGVSQSPSNKVTEKGKDVELRCDPISGHTALYWYRQSLGQGLEFLIYFQGNSAPDKSGLPSDRFSAERTGGSVSTLTIQRTQQEDSAVYLCASARGGPDPSDTQYFGPGTRLTVL.

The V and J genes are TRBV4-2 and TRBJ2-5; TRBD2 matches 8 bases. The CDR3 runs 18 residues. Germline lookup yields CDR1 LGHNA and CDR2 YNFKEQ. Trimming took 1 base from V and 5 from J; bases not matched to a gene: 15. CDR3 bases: TGTGCCAGCAGCCAAGGGAGGAGAGCCGGGGGGGCCTACGAGACCCAGTACTTC. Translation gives CASSQGRRAGGAYETQYF.

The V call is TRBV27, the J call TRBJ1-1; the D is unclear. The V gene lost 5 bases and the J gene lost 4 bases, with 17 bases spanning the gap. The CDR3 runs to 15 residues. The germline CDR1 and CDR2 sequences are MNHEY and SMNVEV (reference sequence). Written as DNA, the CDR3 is TGTGCCAGCAGTCCTGGATACCAGAGGGCCACTGAAGCTTTCTTT. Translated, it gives CASSPGYQRATEAFF.

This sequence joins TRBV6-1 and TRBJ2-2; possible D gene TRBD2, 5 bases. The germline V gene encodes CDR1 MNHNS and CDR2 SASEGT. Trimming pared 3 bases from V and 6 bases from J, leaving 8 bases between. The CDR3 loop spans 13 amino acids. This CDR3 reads CASSERGSGELFF. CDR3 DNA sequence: TGTGCCAGCAGTGAGAGAGGGTCCGGGGAGCTGTTTTTT.

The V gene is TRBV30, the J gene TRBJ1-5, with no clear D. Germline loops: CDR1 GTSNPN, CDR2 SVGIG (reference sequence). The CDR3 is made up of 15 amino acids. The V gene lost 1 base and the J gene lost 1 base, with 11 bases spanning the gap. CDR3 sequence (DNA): TGTGCCTGGAGTGGAGGGAGTGGCAGCAATCAGCCCCAGCATTTT. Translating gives CAWSGGSGSNQPQHF.

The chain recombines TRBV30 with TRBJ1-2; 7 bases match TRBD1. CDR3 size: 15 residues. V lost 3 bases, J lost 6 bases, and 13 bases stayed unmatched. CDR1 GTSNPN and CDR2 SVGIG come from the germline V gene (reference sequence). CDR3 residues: CAWSLNNRGTNGYTF. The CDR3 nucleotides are TGTGCCTGGAGCCTAAACAACAGGGGAACGAATGGCTACACCTTC.

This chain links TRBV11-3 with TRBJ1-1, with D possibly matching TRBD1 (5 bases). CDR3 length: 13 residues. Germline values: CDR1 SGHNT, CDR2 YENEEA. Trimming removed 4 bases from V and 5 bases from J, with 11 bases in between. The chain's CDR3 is CASSSSDSTEAFF. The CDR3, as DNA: TGTGCCAGCAGCTCGTCCGACAGTACTGAAGCTTTCTTT.

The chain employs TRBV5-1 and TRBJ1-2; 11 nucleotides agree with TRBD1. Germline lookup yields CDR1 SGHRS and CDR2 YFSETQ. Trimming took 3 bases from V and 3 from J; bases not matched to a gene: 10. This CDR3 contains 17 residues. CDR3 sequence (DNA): TGCGCCAGCAGCTCGAGCCGGGACAGGGGGACCTACTATGGCTACACCTTC. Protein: CASSSSRDRGTYYGYTF. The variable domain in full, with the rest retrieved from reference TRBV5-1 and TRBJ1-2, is KAGVTQTPRYLIKTRGQQVTLSCSPISGHRSVSWYQQTPGQGLQFLFEYFSETQRNKGNFPGRFSGRQFSNSRSEMNVSTLELGDSALYLCASSSSRDRGTYYGYTFGSGTRLTVV.

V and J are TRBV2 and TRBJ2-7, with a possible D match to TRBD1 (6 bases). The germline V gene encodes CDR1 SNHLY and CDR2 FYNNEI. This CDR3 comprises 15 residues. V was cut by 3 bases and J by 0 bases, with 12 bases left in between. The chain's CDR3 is CASSDFNRASYEQYF. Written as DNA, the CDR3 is TGTGCCAGCAGTGACTTTAACAGGGCCTCCTACGAGCAGTACTTC.